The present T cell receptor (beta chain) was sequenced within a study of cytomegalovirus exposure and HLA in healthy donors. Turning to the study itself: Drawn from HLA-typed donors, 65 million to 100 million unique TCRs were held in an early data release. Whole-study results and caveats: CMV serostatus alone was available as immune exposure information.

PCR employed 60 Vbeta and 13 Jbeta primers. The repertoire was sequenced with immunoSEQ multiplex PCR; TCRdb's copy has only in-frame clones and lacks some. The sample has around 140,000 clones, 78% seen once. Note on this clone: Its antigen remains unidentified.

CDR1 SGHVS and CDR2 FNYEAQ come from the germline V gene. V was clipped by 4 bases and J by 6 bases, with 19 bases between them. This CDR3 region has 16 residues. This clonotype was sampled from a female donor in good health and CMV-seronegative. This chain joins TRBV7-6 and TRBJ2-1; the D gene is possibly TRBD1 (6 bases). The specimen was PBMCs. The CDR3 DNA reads TGTGCCAGCAGCTCCCGTTACAGGGAAGGAGGCAATGAGCAGTTCTTC. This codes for CASSSRYREGGNEQFF. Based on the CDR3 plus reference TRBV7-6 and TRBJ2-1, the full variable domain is GAGVSQSPRYKVTKRGQDVALRCDPISGHVSLYWYRQALGQGPEFLTYFNYEAQQDKSGLPNDRFSAERPEGSISTLTIQRTEQRDSAMYRCASSSRYREGGNEQFFGPGTRLTVL.